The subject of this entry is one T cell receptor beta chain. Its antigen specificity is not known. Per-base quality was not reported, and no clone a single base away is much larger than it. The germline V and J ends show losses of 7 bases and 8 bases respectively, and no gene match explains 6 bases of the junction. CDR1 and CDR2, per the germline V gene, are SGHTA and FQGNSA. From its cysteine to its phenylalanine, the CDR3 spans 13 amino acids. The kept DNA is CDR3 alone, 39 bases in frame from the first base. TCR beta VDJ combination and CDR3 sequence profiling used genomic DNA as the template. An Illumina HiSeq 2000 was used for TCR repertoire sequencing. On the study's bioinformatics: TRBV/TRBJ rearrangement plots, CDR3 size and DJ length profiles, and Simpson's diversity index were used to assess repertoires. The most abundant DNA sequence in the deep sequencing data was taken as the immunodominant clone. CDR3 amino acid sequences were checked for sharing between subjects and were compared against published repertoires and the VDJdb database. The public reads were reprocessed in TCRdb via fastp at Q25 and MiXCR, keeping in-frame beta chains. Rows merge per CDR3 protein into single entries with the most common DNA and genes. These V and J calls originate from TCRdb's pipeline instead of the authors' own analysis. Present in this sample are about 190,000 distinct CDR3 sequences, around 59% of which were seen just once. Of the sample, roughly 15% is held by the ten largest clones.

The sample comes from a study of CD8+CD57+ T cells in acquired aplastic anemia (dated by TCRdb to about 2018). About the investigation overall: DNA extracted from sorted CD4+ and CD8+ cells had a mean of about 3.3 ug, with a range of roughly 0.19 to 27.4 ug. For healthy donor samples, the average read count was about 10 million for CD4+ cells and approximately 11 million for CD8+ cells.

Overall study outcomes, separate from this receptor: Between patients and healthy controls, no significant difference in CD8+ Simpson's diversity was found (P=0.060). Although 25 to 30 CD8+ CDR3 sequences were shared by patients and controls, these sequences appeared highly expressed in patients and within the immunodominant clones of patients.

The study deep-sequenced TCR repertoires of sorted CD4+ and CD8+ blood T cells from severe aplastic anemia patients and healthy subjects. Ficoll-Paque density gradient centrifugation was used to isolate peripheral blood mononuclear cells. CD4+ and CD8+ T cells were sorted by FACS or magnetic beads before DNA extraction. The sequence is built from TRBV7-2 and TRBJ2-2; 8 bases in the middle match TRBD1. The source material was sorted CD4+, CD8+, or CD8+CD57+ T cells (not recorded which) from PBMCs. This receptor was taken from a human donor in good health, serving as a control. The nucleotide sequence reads TGTGCCAGCATGGCAGGGGGCTCGGGGGAGCTGTTTTTT. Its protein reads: CASMAGGSGELFF.